The following is a T cell receptor (beta chain) sequence with its context. Germline trimming cut 0 bases from V and 3 bases from J; bases unmatched to any gene: 5. CDR1 is KGHSH and CDR2 is LQKENI in the germline V gene. The CDR3 loop spans 15 amino acids. This specimen belongs to a study of blood T cell repertoires in COVID-19. Method: immunoSEQ multiplex PCR; TCRdb's copy keeps in-frame clones and lacks some. The data contain under 200,000 clones, approximately 79% of them singletons. Input material: PBMCs or T cells enriched from blood (not recorded which). The chain combines TRBV18 with TRBJ2-7, with 7 nucleotides matching TRBD1. The receptor was isolated from a woman in her 70s in a cohort exposed to, infected with or recovered from COVID-19 (not recorded which). The CDR3 region is CASSPPGTESYEQYF. The CDR3 DNA reads as TGTGCCAGCTCACCACCGGGGACAGAAAGCTACGAGCAGTACTTC.